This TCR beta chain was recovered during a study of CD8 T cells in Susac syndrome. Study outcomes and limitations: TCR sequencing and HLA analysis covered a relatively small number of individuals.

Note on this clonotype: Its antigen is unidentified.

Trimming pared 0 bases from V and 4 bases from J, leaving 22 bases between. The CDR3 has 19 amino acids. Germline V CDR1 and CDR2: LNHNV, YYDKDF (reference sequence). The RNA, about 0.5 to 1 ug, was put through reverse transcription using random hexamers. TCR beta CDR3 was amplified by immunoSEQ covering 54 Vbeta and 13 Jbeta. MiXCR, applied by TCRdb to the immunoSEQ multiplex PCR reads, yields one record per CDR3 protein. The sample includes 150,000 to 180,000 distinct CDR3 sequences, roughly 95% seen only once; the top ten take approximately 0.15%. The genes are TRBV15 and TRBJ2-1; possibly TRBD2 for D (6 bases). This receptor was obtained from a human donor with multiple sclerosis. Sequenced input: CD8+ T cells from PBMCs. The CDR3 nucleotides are TGTGCCACCAGCAGAGATCGGGCTACCGTAGCGGACTGGTACAATGAGCAGTTCTTC. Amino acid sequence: CATSRDRATVADWYNEQFF.